These 15 T cell receptor beta chains came from one sample sequenced in a study of response to subunit inactivated influenza vaccine. In TCRdb, the RT-PCR reads were re-called with MiXCR into one record per CDR3 protein. The sample shows fewer than 650,000 distinct CDR3 sequences, approximately 12% of them seen only once. Sequences were derived from PBMCs from blood, sampled roughly 48 days after vaccination. The receptors come from a man between 50 and 59 years old who received an inactivated influenza vaccine.

This clonotype was observed at least ten times. CDR3 region: CSVKPGATHYEQYF. The CDR3 DNA reads as TGCAGTGTTAAACCGGGGGCCACCCACTACGAGCAGTACTTC. The chain links TRBV20-1 to TRBJ2-7; D tentatively fits TRBD1 or TRBD2 (6 bases each). This CDR3 spans 14 amino acids. The germline gives CDR1 DFQATT, CDR2 SNEGSKA (reference sequence). The V end lost 7 bases, the J end lost 3 bases, and 19 bases lay between the germline ends.

This clonotype was recorded a few times. The CDR3 DNA reads TGTGCCGGAAGACAGGGAAACTATGGCTACACCTTC. This sequence encodes CAGRQGNYGYTF. The chain carries TRBV19 and TRBJ1-2, with 7 bases matching TRBD1. V trimming: 11 bases; J trimming: 2 bases; junction bases outside the gene matches: 5. This CDR3 region has 12 residues. Per germline, CDR1 LNHDA and CDR2 SQIVND (reference sequence).

V usage is TRBV28 and J usage is TRBJ2-7; the D gene is possibly TRBD2 (7 bases). The V gene lost 11 bases and the J gene lost 2 bases, with 22 bases spanning the gap. The CDR3 totals 15 residues. CDR1 and CDR2 from the germline V gene are MDHEN and SYDVKM. In DNA form, the CDR3 reads TGTGCCGCGGGGGCAGACACCGAATTCGCCTACGAGCAGTACTTC. This gives the protein CAAGADTEFAYEQYF.

This clonotype was picked up many times. This rearrangement joins TRBV15 to TRBJ1-2; D uncertain. V shed 0 bases and J shed 4 bases, with 6 bases lying between them. This CDR3 is built from 13 residues. The germline CDR1 and CDR2 sequences are LNHNV and YYDKDF (reference sequence). In DNA, the CDR3 is TGTGCCACCAGCAGAGATTACAGCTATGGCTACACCTTC. It translates to CATSRDYSYGYTF.

This clonotype has only a few counts. The chain carries TRBV12-3 or TRBV12-4 and TRBJ1-3, with D perhaps TRBD1 (6 bases). The CDR3 contains 14 residues. Trimming took 2 bases from V and 5 from J, leaving 10 bases between them. The CDR3 DNA follows: TGTGCCAGCAGTTTAAAGGGGGAAAGAAACACCATATATTTT. It yields the protein CASSLKGERNTIYF.

This clonotype has ten or more counts. V is TRBV5-1 and J is TRBJ1-2, with D unresolved. With 0 bases removed from V and 2 bases from J, the gap between germline ends came to 8 bases. The CDR3 covers 14 residues. CDR1 and CDR2 from the germline V gene are SGHRS and YFSETQ. The CDR3 loop reads CASSLASENYGYTF. DNA of the CDR3: TGCGCCAGCAGCTTGGCGTCAGAAAACTATGGCTACACCTTC. Supplemented by reference TRBV5-1 and TRBJ1-2, the full variable domain reads KAGVTQTPRYLIKTRGQQVTLSCSPISGHRSVSWYQQTPGQGLQFLFEYFSETQRNKGNFPGRFSGRQFSNSRSEMNVSTLELGDSALYLCASSLASENYGYTFGSGTRLTVV.

This clonotype was observed a handful of times. Germline and junction disagree at one end, which may indicate a read error. Here the CDR3 DNA reads TGTGCCAGCAGTCCCCGGGACAGAACTAACAATGAAGCTTTCTTT. This translates into CASSPRDRTNNEAFF. The chain combines TRBV6-1 with TRBJ1-1, with TRBD1 matching 7 bases. The CDR3 extends over 15 amino acids. The germline V gene encodes CDR1 MNHNS and CDR2 SASEGT.

The chain uses TRBV4-2 and TRBJ2-5; a weak D match, TRBD2 (5 bases). CDR3 length: 13 residues. V lost 0 bases, J lost 7 bases, and 9 bases lay in between. The germline V gene encodes CDR1 LGHNA and CDR2 YNFKEQ. CDR3 loop: CASSQDQSGTQYF. As DNA, the CDR3 is TGTGCCAGCAGCCAAGACCAGAGCGGGACCCAGTACTTC.

This clonotype came up a few times. This sequence joins TRBV28 and TRBJ2-1; 10 nucleotides agree with TRBD2. The CDR3 has 16 residues. With V trimmed by 6 bases and J by 4 bases, 9 bases remained unmatched. The germline CDR1 and CDR2 sequences are MDHEN and SYDVKM. The CDR3 bases are TGTGCCAGCAGGGCCCCCGGGACTAGCGTATACAATGAGCAGTTCTTC. Protein product: CASRAPGTSVYNEQFF.

The genes are TRBV2 and TRBJ2-1, with D tentatively TRBD1 (5 bases). V lost 6 bases and J lost 0, with 18 bases in between. Per the germline V gene, CDR1 is SNHLY and CDR2 is FYNNEI. This CDR3 is built from 17 residues. The CDR3 DNA sequence: TGTGCCAGCAGGGCGCCTGATGGACAAAGCTCCTACAATGAGCAGTTCTTC. Protein sequence: CASRAPDGQSSYNEQFF.

The chain employs TRBV7-2 and TRBJ2-2, with a possible D match to TRBD1 (5 bases). This CDR3 is 14 amino acids long. Germline loops: CDR1 SGHTA, CDR2 FQGNSA. V gave up 6 bases and J gave up 4 bases, with 12 bases separating them. The CDR3 protein is CASSWQGGTGELFF. In nucleotides, the CDR3 is TGTGCCAGCAGTTGGCAGGGCGGCACCGGGGAGCTGTTTTTT. The complete variable domain, with remaining parts taken from reference TRBV7-2 and TRBJ2-2, reads GAGVSQSPSNKVTEKGKDVELRCDPISGHTALYWYRQSLGQGLEFLIYFQGNSAPDKSGLPSDRFSAERTGGSVSTLTIQRTQQEDSAVYLCASSWQGGTGELFFGEGSRLTVL.

This clonotype was counted a few times. The V and J genes are TRBV28 and TRBJ2-7, with 11 bases that match TRBD1. J gave up 7 bases and V 3 bases, and 8 bases lay outside the gene matches. Germline V gives CDR1 MDHEN, CDR2 SYDVKM. This CDR3 comprises 15 residues. Here the CDR3 reads CASSFGGQGAGEQYF. CDR3 nucleotides: TGTGCCAGCAGTTTCGGTGGACAGGGGGCAGGTGAGCAGTACTTC.

This clonotype was observed a handful of times. J is TRBJ1-6 and V is TRBV20-1; D remains unclear. Germline-derived CDR1 and CDR2 are DFQATT and SNEGSKA (reference sequence). The CDR3 is made up of 14 amino acids. Trimming took off 4 bases at V and 13 bases at J, with 20 bases between the two ends. The CDR3 bases are TGCAGTGCTACCGCTCCGGCGCCGGGTTCGCCCCTCCACTTT. Residues: CSATAPAPGSPLHF.

This clonotype was counted between two and nine times. The rearrangement uses TRBV4-2 and TRBJ2-7; D not certain. CDR1 and CDR2 (germline): LGHNA, YNFKEQ. CDR3 length equals 13 residues. V gave up 3 bases and J gave up 2 bases, with 8 bases separating them. For the CDR3, the DNA is TGTGCCAGCAGCCAGACAAAAACCTACGAGCAGTACTTC. Encoded protein: CASSQTKTYEQYF.

This clonotype was recorded at least ten times. This sequence joins TRBV6-2 or TRBV6-3 and TRBJ2-2, with 9 nucleotides matching TRBD1. There are 17 residues in the CDR3. V trimming: 0 bases; J trimming: 7 bases; junction bases outside the gene matches: 9. CDR1 is MNHEY and CDR2 is SVGEGT in the germline V gene. The CDR3 coding sequence is TGTGCCAGCAGTTACTCTCCACCCGGGACAGGGAGCGGGGAGCTGTTTTTT. As protein: CASSYSPPGTGSGELFF.